This entry describes one T cell receptor beta chain. The antigen it recognizes is unknown. One base away there is no much larger clone; base qualities are not given. The collaborating institutions used their own protocols to collect whole blood in K2EDTA tubes. For TCRbeta analysis, collaborators shipped samples in one of three forms: frozen whole blood, isolated PBMCs, or DNA extracted from either of those sample types. The sample originates from a study of blood T cell repertoires in COVID-19 (TCRdb year 2020). With respect to the entire study: Samples from collaborators originated in the United States, Italy and Spain and spanned both the acute and convalescent phases of COVID-19. The sample metadata nearly always contained a de-identified subject ID, COVID-19 status, age in years and sex. The material from the prospective study consisted of cDNA or gDNA derived from T cells, B-cell-depleted T cells, or PBMCs. Subjects who had been exposed to COVID-19, were actively infected with it, or had recovered from it provided the deeply sampled blood TCRbeta repertoires that made up the dataset. Samples were obtained from the ongoing ImmuneRACE study (first 160 participants) and from approximately 1,200 subjects provided by 6 global collaborators. A freely available public database, intended as a resource for researchers studying the immune response to SARS-CoV-2, is where the repertoires were released. Where available, HLA class I and class II types were obtained from metadata supplied by the sample provider rather than from assay-based typing.

Overall study results and their limits: Clinical and demographic metadata were provided uncurated, with the amount varying by source and participant.

The immunoSEQ Assay, a bias-controlled multiplex PCR, was used to amplify TCRbeta CDR3 regions from genomic DNA. The paper's processing steps were these. The number of nucleated cells in each sample was estimated by amplification of reference gene primers within the assay. Sequence reads were collapsed and filtered to measure the absolute abundance of every unique TCRbeta CDR3 rearrangement. For each sample, productive Simpson clonality was calculated by taking the square root of Simpson's diversity index across productive rearrangements. The table was pulled from immuneACCESS by TCRdb, which kept in-frame rearrangements only. Such tables lose some clones; where checked, under half of the loss comes from unresolved V genes, and the rest has no known cause. V, J and clone size are taken as reported in that table, and D and trimming were inferred from the DNA itself. This sample gives about 23,000 clones in total; 75% to 90% of them show up just once. The top ten constitute about a sixth of the sample.

This clonotype was obtained from a human donor with acute or convalescent COVID-19. The donor label of this sample is uncertain. The sequenced sample was peripheral blood.

The DNA is TGTGCCAGCAGCCCTCAGAGTCTAGCGAACTCCTACAATGAGCAGTTCTTC. The translation is CASSPQSLANSYNEQFF. The rearranged chain carries TRBV11-2 and TRBJ2-1; the D gene is possibly TRBD2, with 6 bases matching. The CDR3 measures 17 amino acids from cysteine to phenylalanine. Just the 51-base CDR3 DNA is kept, in frame starting at base 1. The junction shows trimming of 5 bases on V and 0 bases on J, plus 17 bases between the germline ends. The germline V gene yields SGHAT for CDR1 and FQNNGV for CDR2.